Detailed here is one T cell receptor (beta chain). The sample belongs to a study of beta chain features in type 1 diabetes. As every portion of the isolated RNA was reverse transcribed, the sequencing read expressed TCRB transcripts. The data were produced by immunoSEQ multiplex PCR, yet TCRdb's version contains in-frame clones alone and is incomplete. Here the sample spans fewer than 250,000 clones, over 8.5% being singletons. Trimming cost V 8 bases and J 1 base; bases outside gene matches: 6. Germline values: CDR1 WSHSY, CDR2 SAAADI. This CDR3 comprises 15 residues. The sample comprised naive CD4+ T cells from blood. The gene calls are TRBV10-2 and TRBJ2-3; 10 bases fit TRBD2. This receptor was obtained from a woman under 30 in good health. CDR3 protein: CASRAGTSGTDTQYF. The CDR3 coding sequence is TGCGCCAGCCGCGCCGGGACTAGCGGCACAGATACGCAGTATTTT.